The present TCR beta chain was sequenced within a study of monozygotic twins with cystic fibrosis. Germline V gene data show CDR1 as MNHNY and CDR2 as SVGAGI (reference sequence). The CDR3 runs 14 residues. J gave up 5 bases and V 7 bases, and 10 bases lay outside the gene matches. This clone was observed a handful of times. TCRdb's copy holds only in-frame clones and misses some; the assay was immunoSEQ multiplex PCR. The top ten clones hold 0.7% to 1% of a sample with 30,000 to 35,000 clones, approximately 70% of them seen once. This TCR derives from a girl between 5 and 17 years old with cystic fibrosis. The sample was blood. This chain links TRBV6-6 with TRBJ1-1; 7 bases map to TRBD1. The CDR3 DNA sequence: TGTGCCAGCACCCTGGACAGGTCGAGGACTGAAGCTTTCTTT. Its protein is CASTLDRSRTEAFF.